This TCR beta chain originates from a study of blood T cell repertoires in COVID-19. CDR3 length: 14 amino acids. CDR1 is SGHRS, CDR2 YFSETQ, per germline. V shed 4 bases and J shed 5 bases, with 16 bases lying between them. This clone was detected only a few times. Per the study methods: Counts of nucleated cells, estimated from reference gene primer amplification, were obtained. Repertoires were generated with immunoSEQ multiplex PCR, while TCRdb's copy carries only in-frame clones and drops some. D and trimming were read from the DNA, whereas the V and J calls and clone size are those reported in that table. In the table there are 120,000 to 150,000 clones, around nine tenths of which are singletons.

This TCR was sampled from a woman between 50 and 59 years old with active or convalescent COVID-19. Sequenced input: peripheral blood. J is TRBJ2-7 and V is TRBV5-1; a weak D match, TRBD2 (6 bases). This CDR3 reads CASSPARTINEQYF. CDR3 DNA sequence: TGCGCCAGCAGCCCCGCTAGGACTATCAACGAGCAGTACTTC.